The 27 T cell receptor beta chains reported below all come from one sample, sequenced in a study of blood T cell repertoires in COVID-19. TCRdb's table, derived via immunoSEQ multiplex PCR, lists solely in-frame clones and lacks some. The repertoire consists of under 250,000 clones, with roughly 89% occurring once and the leading ten covering more than 1.5%. The specimen was peripheral blood. These TCRs come from a woman aged 40 to 50 who had recovered from COVID-19.

V and J are TRBV9 and TRBJ1-6; D may be TRBD1 (6 bases). The CDR3 is made up of 14 amino acids. Trimming cost V 0 bases and J 5 bases, with 6 bases left between them. Per germline, CDR1 SGDLS and CDR2 YYNGEE. This chain's CDR3 is CASSVDRDNSPLHF. The CDR3 DNA is TGTGCCAGCAGCGTAGACAGGGATAATTCACCCCTCCACTTT.

The chain has TRBV24-1 and TRBJ1-5, with TRBD1 identical over 10 bases. V gave up 5 bases and J gave up 6 bases; unmatched junction bases: 0. Per the germline V gene, CDR1 is KGHDR and CDR2 is SFDVKD. This CDR3 contains 13 residues. In DNA form, the CDR3 reads TGTGCCACCAGTGGGACAGGGGGTCAGCCCCAGCATTTT. Its protein is CATSGTGGQPQHF.

The V call is TRBV28, the J call TRBJ2-7, with no clear D. The length of the CDR3 is 16 residues. Trimming took 4 bases from V and 0 from J, leaving 16 bases between them. Germline values: CDR1 MDHEN, CDR2 SYDVKM. As DNA, the CDR3 is TGTGCCAGCAGTTCAACCCCGAGGTTAAGCTCCTACGAGCAGTACTTC. It specifies CASSSTPRLSSYEQYF. Full variable domain (remainder filled in from reference TRBV28 and TRBJ2-7): DVKVTQSSRYLVKRTGEKVFLECVQDMDHENMFWYRQDPGLGLRLIYFSYDVKMKEKGDIPEGYSVSREKKERFSLILESASTNQTSMYLCASSSTPRLSSYEQYFGPGTRLTVT.

The chain recombines TRBV7-2 with TRBJ2-1, with D possibly matching TRBD1 (6 bases). This CDR3 has 12 amino acids. Germline-derived CDR1 and CDR2 are SGHTA and FQGNSA. The V end was cut by 4 bases, the J end by 13 bases, with 14 bases between. CDR3 DNA: TGTGCCAGCAGCTCCGACGACAGGAGCCAGTTCTTC. This sequence encodes CASSSDDRSQFF.

This rearrangement joins TRBV28 to TRBJ1-2; D unresolved. Trimming took off 3 bases at V and 8 bases at J, with 10 bases between the two ends. Per germline, CDR1 MDHEN and CDR2 SYDVKM. The CDR3 spans 12 residues. The CDR3 here is CASSFGLRGYTF. CDR3 nucleotide sequence: TGTGCCAGCAGTTTTGGTTTGCGAGGCTACACCTTC.

The V gene is TRBV19, the J gene TRBJ1-4; TRBD1 matches 7 bases. Trimming at V came to 3 bases and at J to 7 bases, leaving 11 bases not matched to a gene. This CDR3 is built from 16 residues. Germline lookup yields CDR1 LNHDA and CDR2 SQIVND (reference sequence). CDR3 loop: CASSIPFRGRFEKLFF. In nucleotides, the CDR3 is TGTGCCAGTAGTATCCCCTTTAGGGGGCGATTTGAAAAACTGTTTTTT.

V gene TRBV5-6 combines with J gene TRBJ2-7; possible D gene TRBD1, 5 bases. The CDR3 is 16 amino acids. The V end lost 1 base, the J end lost 2 bases, and 16 bases lay between the germline ends. Germline CDR1 is SGHDT and CDR2 is YYEEEE. CDR3 sequence reads: CASSLKGAHSPYEQYF. Here the CDR3 DNA reads TGTGCCAGCAGCTTGAAAGGGGCCCATTCTCCCTACGAGCAGTACTTC.

The chain carries TRBV19 and TRBJ2-5, with 10 bases that match TRBD2. Germline V gene lookup returns CDR1 LNHDA and CDR2 SQIVND (reference sequence). The CDR3 covers 14 residues. V shed 4 bases, J shed 5 bases, and the junction held 4 bases outside the gene matches. This CDR3 is CASSTTTSGETQYF. CDR3 DNA: TGTGCCAGTAGTACTACGACTAGCGGGGAGACCCAGTACTTC.

The chain is built from TRBV19 and TRBJ2-1, with 8 nucleotides matching TRBD2. The length of the CDR3 is 14 residues. Germline-derived CDR1 and CDR2 are LNHDA and SQIVND (reference sequence). The V and J ends lost 6 bases and 5 bases, in that order; junction bases with no gene match: 6. The CDR3 region has the DNA TGTGCCAGTAGCGAGCGGGGGACAAACAATGAGCAGTTCTTC. It specifies CASSERGTNNEQFF.

The chain recombines TRBV29-1 with TRBJ1-1, with D possibly matching TRBD1 (5 bases). The germline gives CDR1 SQVTM, CDR2 ANQGSEA. Trimming shortened V by 2 bases and J by 6 bases, and 13 bases separated the two germline ends. This CDR3 is built from 13 residues. The CDR3 sequence is CSVEYAEGSEAFF. The CDR3 coding sequence is TGCAGCGTTGAATACGCGGAGGGGTCTGAAGCTTTCTTT. Combining the CDR3 with reference TRBV29-1 and TRBJ1-1 gives the whole variable domain SAVISQKPSRDICQRGTSLTIQCQVDSQVTMMFWYRQQPGQSLTLIATANQGSEATYESGFVIDKFPISRPNLTFSTLTVSNMSPEDSSIYLCSVEYAEGSEAFFGQGTRLTVV.

The V call is TRBV27, the J call TRBJ2-7; D is unclear. Germline values: CDR1 MNHEY, CDR2 SMNVEV (reference sequence). CDR3 length: 13 amino acids. V was cut by 1 base and J by 3 bases, with 7 bases left in between. The CDR3 DNA reads TGTGCCAGCAGTTTATTATCAGGCTACGAGCAGTACTTC. Residues: CASSLLSGYEQYF.

V gene TRBV28 combines with J gene TRBJ1-5; D is ambiguous. The CDR3 covers 15 residues. Trimming stripped 5 bases from V and 0 bases from J, with 11 bases between. Per the germline V gene, CDR1 is MDHEN and CDR2 is SYDVKM. CDR3 amino acids: CASSREIYSNQPQHF. The CDR3 bases are TGTGCCAGCAGTCGGGAGATTTATAGCAATCAGCCCCAGCATTTT.

This chain links TRBV4-2 with TRBJ1-1; TRBD1 agrees at 10 bases. J was trimmed by 7 bases and V by 5 bases; bases with no gene match: 7. The CDR3 extends over 14 amino acids. Germline-derived CDR1 and CDR2 are LGHNA and YNFKEQ. The CDR3 coding sequence is TGTGCCAGCAGCTGGGGACAGGGGTGGGATGAAGCTTTCTTT. Translating gives CASSWGQGWDEAFF.

The V call is TRBV6-5, the J call TRBJ2-7; 7 positions match TRBD1. Trimming at V came to 0 bases and at J to 4 bases, leaving 6 bases not matched to a gene. Looked up from germline, CDR1 is MNHEY and CDR2 is SVGAGI. CDR3 size: 15 residues. The CDR3 is CASSYSNRGVYEQYF. The CDR3 region has the DNA TGTGCCAGCAGTTACTCGAACAGGGGCGTTTACGAGCAGTACTTC.

V usage is TRBV12-2 and J usage is TRBJ2-5; TRBD1, as called in the table, went unchecked against the DNA. TRBV12-2 is listed as a pseudogene. The length of the CDR3 is 16 residues. The CDR3 region is CASRLVGAGGMETQYF. In DNA, the CDR3 is TGTGCAAGTCGCTTAGTTGGGGCAGGGGGCATGGAGACCCAGTACTTC.

About this clone itself: In the same sample, other DNA sequences code for this CDR3. The CDR3 loop is CASSGDSYEQYF. The DNA of the CDR3 is TGTGCCAGCAGCGGTGACAGCTACGAGCAGTACTTC. The chain recombines TRBV2 with TRBJ2-7; possible D gene TRBD1, 5 bases. The V gene lost 6 bases and the J gene lost 3 bases, with 9 bases spanning the gap. The V gene's germline CDR1 is SNHLY and CDR2 FYNNEI. This CDR3 is 12 amino acids long.

The rearrangement links TRBV18 to TRBJ1-3; D may be TRBD1 (6 bases). The CDR3 length is 16 residues. CDR1 KGHSH and CDR2 LQKENI come from the germline V gene. Between the trimmed V and J ends, which lost 1 base and 2 bases, there was a span of 12 bases. The CDR3 sequence: CASSPQLTGTGNTIYF. In DNA form, the CDR3 reads TGTGCCAGCTCACCACAATTAACAGGGACTGGAAACACCATATATTTT.

The chain combines TRBV28 with TRBJ2-1; TRBD2 agrees at 11 bases. The CDR3 loop spans 12 amino acids. The germline gives CDR1 MDHEN, CDR2 SYDVKM. V lost 6 bases to trimming and J lost 15 bases; unmatched junction nucleotides: 7. CDR3 sequence: CASRLSGGAGFF. In DNA, the CDR3 is TGTGCCAGCAGACTTAGCGGGGGGGCCGGGTTCTTC.

The CDR3 DNA reads TGTGCCAGCAGTGAAGACTGGACCGGGGAGCTGTTTTTT. Its protein is CASSEDWTGELFF. The chain joins TRBV2 to TRBJ2-2; D uncertain. Trimming pared 1 base from V and 5 bases from J, leaving 5 bases between. Germline loops: CDR1 SNHLY, CDR2 FYNNEI. The CDR3 has 13 residues.

The chain couples TRBV20-1 to TRBJ1-1, with 10 nucleotides matching TRBD1. The CDR3 runs 15 residues. CDR1 DFQATT and CDR2 SNEGSKA come from the germline V gene (reference sequence). J gave up 5 bases and V 3 bases, and 9 bases lay outside the gene matches. The CDR3 loop is CSASKSDRGGTEAFF. The CDR3 DNA is TGCAGTGCTAGTAAATCGGACAGGGGGGGGACTGAAGCTTTCTTT.

This clone was observed a few times. J is TRBJ1-1 and V is TRBV2, with 7 bases aligning to TRBD1. Germline values: CDR1 SNHLY, CDR2 FYNNEI. Germline trimming cut 2 bases from V and 1 base from J; bases unmatched to any gene: 4. The CDR3 sequence is 15 residues long. The CDR3 DNA follows: TGTGCCAGCAGTGAAAGGGGGCAGCAGAACACTGAAGCTTTCTTT. This codes for CASSERGQQNTEAFF.

The genes are TRBV3-1 (or the pseudogene TRBV3-2) and TRBJ1-2, with D possibly being TRBD1 (6 bases). CDR3 size: 15 residues. Germline CDR1 LGHDT, CDR2 YNNKEL (reference sequence). V was pared by 4 bases and J by 5 bases, with 17 bases between. Written as DNA, the CDR3 is TGTGCCAGCAGCCTCTCGGGGGGGCAAGGGTATGGCTACACCTTC. Encoded protein: CASSLSGGQGYGYTF.

V gene TRBV28 combines with J gene TRBJ2-1, with D possibly being TRBD2 (7 bases). CDR1 and CDR2 (germline): MDHEN, SYDVKM. The V and J ends lost 10 bases and 4 bases respectively, with 14 bases between them. This CDR3 has 13 amino acids. CDR3 nucleotide sequence: TGTGCCACTAATAGGGGGGGGTACAATGAGCAGTTCTTC. The encoded protein is CATNRGGYNEQFF.

This sequence joins TRBV3-1 (or the pseudogene TRBV3-2) and TRBJ1-1; the match to TRBD1 covers 8 bases. Germline assignment: CDR1 LGHDT and CDR2 YNNKEL (reference sequence). This CDR3 spans 14 amino acids. The J segment lost 4 bases and the V segment lost 3 bases, leaving 4 bases of the junction unmatched. DNA of the CDR3: TGTGCCAGCAGCCAGGGGACAGGAGCCACTGAAGCTTTCTTT. Protein sequence: CASSQGTGATEAFF.

The V and J genes are TRBV5-1 and TRBJ2-5; possibly TRBD1 for D (6 bases). The V end lost 0 bases, the J end lost 5 bases, and 17 bases lay between the germline ends. CDR1 is SGHRS, CDR2 YFSETQ, per germline. The length of the CDR3 is 16 residues. CDR3 coding DNA: TGCGCCAGCAGCTTGGCCGCCAGGGGTTCCAGGGAGACCCAGTACTTC. It is translated as CASSLAARGSRETQYF.

This chain links TRBV28 with TRBJ1-2; 7 bases fit TRBD1. Germline loops: CDR1 MDHEN, CDR2 SYDVKM. The CDR3 totals 12 residues. With 7 bases clipped from V and 8 bases from J, the junction kept 7 bases outside the gene matches. Here the CDR3 DNA reads TGTGCCAGCACCCGGGACAGTAGAGGCTACACCTTC. It encodes CASTRDSRGYTF.

The chain joins TRBV18 to TRBJ2-1; perhaps TRBD1 as D (5 bases). The CDR3 spans 13 residues. Between the trimmed V and J ends, which lost 6 bases and 7 bases, there was a span of 13 bases. CDR1 is KGHSH and CDR2 is LQKENI in the germline V gene. The CDR3 sequence: CASSPQQENEQFF. For the CDR3, the DNA is TGTGCCAGCTCGCCCCAACAGGAGAATGAGCAGTTCTTC.